The rows below give T cell receptor beta chains drawn from one sample of a study of response to subunit inactivated influenza vaccine. TCRdb recomputed calls from the RT-PCR reads with MiXCR, one row per CDR3 protein. The sample consists of approximately 530,000 distinct CDR3 sequences, 13% of them appearing once. The sample consisted of PBMCs from blood, taken roughly 45 days after vaccination. The receptor set was obtained from a middle-aged man who received an inactivated influenza vaccine. Each CDR3 is given without its conserved first and last residue.

J gene: TRBJ2-1
V gene: TRBV7-2
CDR3 protein: ASTSTGPYNEQF

J gene: TRBJ2-3
V gene: TRBV11-2
CDR3 protein: ASSLNRGTDTQY

J gene: TRBJ2-7
V gene: TRBV20-1
CDR3 protein: SATHRWLARYEQY

J gene: TRBJ2-4
V gene: TRBV5-1
CDR3 protein: ASSLEGRTGNIQY

J gene: TRBJ2-6
V gene: TRBV6-1
CDR3 protein: ASSGQTGWANVLT

J gene: TRBJ2-4
V gene: TRBV7-9
CDR3 protein: ASSLESWAAKNIQY

J gene: TRBJ2-7
V gene: TRBV27
CDR3 protein: ASSPTVGRGIYEQY

J gene: TRBJ2-2
V gene: TRBV9
CDR3 protein: ASSATRNTGELF

J gene: TRBJ1-2
V gene: TRBV20-1
CDR3 protein: SAQPDIHYGYT

J gene: TRBJ2-3
V gene: TRBV5-1
CDR3 protein: ASSLRGLAGISTDTQY

J gene: TRBJ2-5
V gene: TRBV12-3/TRBV12-4
CDR3 protein: ASSRGLTQY

J gene: TRBJ1-5
V gene: TRBV6-1
CDR3 protein: ASRPGVYSNQPQH

J gene: TRBJ2-5
V gene: TRBV30
CDR3 protein: AWRPGGPRETQY

J gene: TRBJ1-1
V gene: TRBV6-2/TRBV6-3
CDR3 protein: ASANDRGGTEAF

J gene: TRBJ2-1
V gene: TRBV12-3/TRBV12-4
CDR3 protein: ASSRDRAYNEQF

J gene: TRBJ2-7
V gene: TRBV7-2
CDR3 protein: ASSLGRGISYEQY

J gene: TRBJ1-3
V gene: TRBV20-1
CDR3 protein: SATGVGPSGNTIY

J gene: TRBJ1-1
V gene: TRBV20-1
CDR3 protein: SARDPARKNTEAF

J gene: TRBJ1-6
V gene: TRBV3-1
CDR3 protein: ASSQEGQGFTPLH

J gene: TRBJ1-5
V gene: TRBV20-1
CDR3 protein: SAVRDPEGNQPQH

J gene: TRBJ2-3
V gene: TRBV7-2
CDR3 protein: ASSFLGLAGTTDTQY

J gene: TRBJ2-1
V gene: TRBV13
CDR3 protein: ASSFPGTSGSEQF

J gene: TRBJ2-7
V gene: TRBV10-3
CDR3 protein: AISGVGGPKEQY

J gene: TRBJ2-3
V gene: TRBV7-2
CDR3 protein: ASNGGITDTQY

J gene: TRBJ2-1
V gene: TRBV4-3
CDR3 protein: ASSHGLAGANEQF

J gene: TRBJ1-1
V gene: TRBV4-3
CDR3 protein: ASSQDRRYTEAF

J gene: TRBJ2-7
V gene: TRBV6-1
CDR3 protein: ASAGGSLLGEQY

J gene: TRBJ2-5
V gene: TRBV12-3/TRBV12-4
CDR3 protein: ASSFGGAGQETQY

J gene: TRBJ2-3
V gene: TRBV11-2
CDR3 protein: ASSFKLAGASTDTQY

J gene: TRBJ1-1
V gene: TRBV28
CDR3 protein: ASSNRGRRNTEAF

J gene: TRBJ1-2
V gene: TRBV29-1
CDR3 protein: SVHQQDPLYGYT

J gene: TRBJ2-1
V gene: TRBV12-3/TRBV12-4
CDR3 protein: AISAGTTSRNEQF

J gene: TRBJ2-1
V gene: TRBV7-9
CDR3 protein: ASSPRTGTLIRQF

J gene: TRBJ2-4
V gene: TRBV12-3/TRBV12-4
CDR3 protein: ASSSPPGVLY

J gene: TRBJ2-7
V gene: TRBV6-2/TRBV6-3
CDR3 protein: ASSTGTGFTGQY

J gene: TRBJ2-1
V gene: TRBV7-9
CDR3 protein: ASTLSGTSGGREQF

J gene: TRBJ2-7
V gene: TRBV6-5
CDR3 protein: ASSYSTGGQQLQY

J gene: TRBJ1-1
V gene: TRBV6-6
CDR3 protein: ASSPGTAKEAF

J gene: TRBJ1-5
V gene: TRBV12-5
CDR3 protein: ASGLPGQGGNQPQH

J gene: TRBJ1-5
V gene: TRBV6-1
CDR3 protein: ASSTDRAINQPQH

J gene: TRBJ2-1
V gene: TRBV6-1
CDR3 protein: ASRPTGAGQF

J gene: TRBJ1-4
V gene: TRBV6-1
CDR3 protein: ASSLELGQGGEKLF

J gene: TRBJ2-7
V gene: TRBV7-8
CDR3 protein: ASSLVQDFYEQY

J gene: TRBJ1-1
V gene: TRBV29-1
CDR3 protein: SVLTGMNTEAF

J gene: TRBJ2-3
V gene: TRBV27
CDR3 protein: ASSLFFRNTDTQY

J gene: TRBJ2-4
V gene: TRBV11-3
CDR3 protein: ASSLEGGQSD

J gene: TRBJ2-7
V gene: TRBV5-1
CDR3 protein: ASSLVGGVGDEQY

J gene: TRBJ1-1
V gene: TRBV28
CDR3 protein: ASRPLYGGWTEAF

J gene: TRBJ1-2
V gene: TRBV3-1
CDR3 protein: ASSQGRTGHGYT

J gene: TRBJ2-2
V gene: TRBV20-1
CDR3 protein: SARAYGQGLAGELF

J gene: TRBJ2-3
V gene: TRBV20-1
CDR3 protein: SARAIAGVLLSTDTQY

J gene: TRBJ2-1
V gene: TRBV6-4
CDR3 protein: ASRSTAYSYNEQF

J gene: TRBJ2-3
V gene: TRBV5-1
CDR3 protein: ASSPLGSGDTQY

J gene: TRBJ2-5
V gene: TRBV29-1
CDR3 protein: SVDRAGRRAETQY

J gene: TRBJ1-1
V gene: TRBV20-1
CDR3 protein: SATQDGKNTEAF

J gene: TRBJ2-7
V gene: TRBV10-3
CDR3 protein: AISESTGGSHEQY

J gene: TRBJ2-3
V gene: TRBV7-2
CDR3 protein: ASSLARVGASTDTQY

J gene: TRBJ2-7
V gene: TRBV12-3/TRBV12-4
CDR3 protein: ACSLGQSYEQY

J gene: TRBJ2-5
V gene: TRBV10-3
CDR3 protein: AISVRGQETQY